This T cell receptor (beta chain) was identified during a study of T-cell reconstitution after alpha-beta-depleted transplantation in children. This sample's TCRbeta library carried unique molecular identifier barcodes. TCRdb reanalysed the PCR reads using MiXCR and keeps one entry per CDR3 protein. The sample carries some 300,000 distinct CDR3 sequences, around 10% recorded once. CDR3 length: 13 amino acids. Germline V CDR1 and CDR2: LGHNA, YNFKEQ. V lost 0 bases to trimming and J lost 3 bases, with 6 bases between them. The table lists this clonotype with a few counts. The chain combines TRBV4-2 with TRBJ2-7; D uncertain. This receptor was obtained from a human donor who donated a stem cell graft to a child with acute lymphoblastic leukemia. The material sequenced was PBMCs from the stem cell graft donor, taken from the stem cell graft. CDR3 region: CASSQDGNYEQYF. The CDR3 DNA follows: TGTGCCAGCAGCCAAGACGGAAACTACGAGCAGTACTTC.